The clone carrying this T cell receptor beta chain occurred a few times. CDR3 length: 16 amino acids. The V and J ends lost 3 bases and 6 bases, in that order; junction bases with no gene match: 8. Germline-derived CDR1 and CDR2 are SGHRS and YFSETQ. TCRdb reprocessed the RT-PCR reads via MiXCR and lists one record per CDR3 protein. The sample lists about 680,000 distinct CDR3 sequences; about 14% were seen once. V gene TRBV5-1 combines with J gene TRBJ2-7; TRBD2 agrees at 14 bases. Sequenced material: memory CD4+ T cells from blood. The TCR comes from a female donor in good health, serving as a healthy control. The CDR3, as DNA: TGCGCCAGCAGCTCTGGACTAGCGGGAGGAGTACGCGAGCAGTACTTC. Its protein product is CASSSGLAGGVREQYF. Looking up the rest from reference TRBV5-1 and TRBJ2-7 gives the full variable domain: KAGVTQTPRYLIKTRGQQVTLSCSPISGHRSVSWYQQTPGQGLQFLFEYFSETQRNKGNFPGRFSGRQFSNSRSEMNVSTLELGDSALYLCASSSGLAGGVREQYFGPGTRLTVT.